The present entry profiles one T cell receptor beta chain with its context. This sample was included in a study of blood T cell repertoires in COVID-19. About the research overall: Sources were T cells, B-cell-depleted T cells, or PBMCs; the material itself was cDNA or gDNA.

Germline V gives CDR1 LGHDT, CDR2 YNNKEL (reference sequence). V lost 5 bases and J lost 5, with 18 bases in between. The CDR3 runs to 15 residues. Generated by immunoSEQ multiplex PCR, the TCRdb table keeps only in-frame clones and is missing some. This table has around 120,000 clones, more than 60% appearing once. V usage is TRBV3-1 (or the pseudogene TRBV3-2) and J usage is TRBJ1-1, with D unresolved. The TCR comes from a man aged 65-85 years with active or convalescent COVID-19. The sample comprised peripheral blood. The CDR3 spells CASSSYTRGGTEAFF. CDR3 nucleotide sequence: TGTGCCAGCAGCTCCTACACACGAGGTGGGACTGAAGCTTTCTTT.